These T cell receptor beta chains were read from a single sample in a study of OX40 agonist ivuxolimab in advanced cancers. This table comes from immunoSEQ multiplex PCR, and its TCRdb copy is limited to in-frame clones, with some not included. The sample has some 130,000 clones, 93% seen once. Specimen: CD4+ or CD8+ T cells sorted from blood, collected in a trial of the OX40 agonist ivuxolimab. The receptors come from an adult with an advanced solid tumor such as melanoma, head and neck, liver or kidney cancer. Both conserved end residues are part of each CDR3.

j_call v_call cdr3_length cdr3_aa
TRBJ2-2 TRBV18 16 CASSPNRGQRTGELFF
TRBJ2-7 TRBV18 15 CASSPRSGRAYEQYF
TRBJ2-7 TRBV4-3 16 CASSQTSGRISYEQYF
TRBJ2-7 TRBV5-4 14 CASSWNRASHEQYF
TRBJ1-4 TRBV6-5 14 CASSDGQANEKLFF
TRBJ2-2 TRBV6-5 13 CASSDRNTGELFF
TRBJ2-1 TRBV27 15 CASSWGTMTYNEQFF
TRBJ2-7 TRBV6-5 14 CASSYRGSLIEQYF
TRBJ2-1 TRBV2 16 CASSPRLSSGGNEQFF
TRBJ1-5 TRBV19 16 CASRQGAQGRNQPQHF
TRBJ2-1 TRBV28 14 CASSLGDRYNEQFF